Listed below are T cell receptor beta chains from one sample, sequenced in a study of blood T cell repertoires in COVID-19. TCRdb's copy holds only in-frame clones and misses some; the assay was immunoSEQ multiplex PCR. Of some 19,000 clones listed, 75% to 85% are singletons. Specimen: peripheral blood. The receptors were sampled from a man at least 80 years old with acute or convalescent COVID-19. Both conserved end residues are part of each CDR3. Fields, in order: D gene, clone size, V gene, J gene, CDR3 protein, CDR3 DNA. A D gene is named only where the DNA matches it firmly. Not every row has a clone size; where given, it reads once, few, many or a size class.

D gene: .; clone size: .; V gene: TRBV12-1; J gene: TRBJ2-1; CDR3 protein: CASSPAVIAGGPLYSSYNEQFF; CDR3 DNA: TGTGCCAGCAGCCCCGCCGTCATAGCGGGGGGCCCATTATATAGCTCCTACAATGAGCAGTTCTTC
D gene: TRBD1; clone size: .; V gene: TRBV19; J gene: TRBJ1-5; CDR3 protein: CAAGTGRTQPQHF; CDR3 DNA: TGTGCCGCCGGGACAGGGCGAACCCAGCCCCAGCATTTT
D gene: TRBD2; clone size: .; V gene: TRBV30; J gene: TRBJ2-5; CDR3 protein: CAWSELAGAETQYF; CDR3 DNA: TGTGCCTGGAGTGAATTAGCGGGGGCGGAGACCCAGTACTTC
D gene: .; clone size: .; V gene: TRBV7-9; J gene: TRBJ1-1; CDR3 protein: CASSQAQEVREAFF; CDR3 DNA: TGTGCCAGCAGCCAGGCCCAGGAAGTAAGAGAAGCTTTCTTT
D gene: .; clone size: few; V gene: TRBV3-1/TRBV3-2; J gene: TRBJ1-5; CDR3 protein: CASSQDRRLGRNQPQHF; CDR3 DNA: TGTGCCAGCAGCCAAGATAGGAGGCTGGGGAGGAATCAGCCCCAGCATTTT
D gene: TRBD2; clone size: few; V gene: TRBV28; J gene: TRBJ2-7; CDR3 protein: CASSDRLAETYEQYF; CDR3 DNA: TGTGCCAGCAGCGACAGACTAGCGGAGACCTACGAGCAGTACTTC
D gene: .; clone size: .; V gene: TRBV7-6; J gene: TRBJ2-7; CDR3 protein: CASSRTGPSYEQYF; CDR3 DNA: TGTGCCAGCAGCCGTACAGGGCCCTCCTACGAGCAGTACTTC
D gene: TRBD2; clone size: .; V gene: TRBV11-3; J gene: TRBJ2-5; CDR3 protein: CASSSSGRGQETQYF; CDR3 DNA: TGTGCCAGCAGCTCTAGCGGGAGGGGTCAAGAGACCCAGTACTTC
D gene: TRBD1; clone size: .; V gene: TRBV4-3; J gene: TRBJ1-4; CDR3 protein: CASSQGTGGHNEKLFF; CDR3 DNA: TGCGCCAGCAGCCAAGGGACAGGGGGCCATAATGAAAAACTGTTTTTT
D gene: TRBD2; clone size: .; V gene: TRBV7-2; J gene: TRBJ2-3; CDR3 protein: CASSGRLAGSTDTQYF; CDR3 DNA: TGTGCCAGCAGCGGACGACTAGCGGGGTCCACAGATACGCAGTATTTT
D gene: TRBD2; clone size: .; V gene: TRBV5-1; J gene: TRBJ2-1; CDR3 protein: CASSLEVAGGNYNEQFF; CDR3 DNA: TGCGCCAGCAGCTTGGAGGTAGCGGGGGGAAACTACAATGAGCAGTTCTTC
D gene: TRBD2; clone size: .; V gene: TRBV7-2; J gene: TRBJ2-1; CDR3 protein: CASSLAIAGGPHEQFF; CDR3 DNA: TGTGCCAGCAGCTTAGCGATAGCGGGGGGGCCACATGAGCAGTTCTTC
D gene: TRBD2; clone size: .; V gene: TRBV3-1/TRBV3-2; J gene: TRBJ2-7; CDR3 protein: CASSPYHLAGHYEQYF; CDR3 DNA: TGTGCCAGCAGCCCGTACCATTTAGCGGGACACTACGAGCAGTACTTC
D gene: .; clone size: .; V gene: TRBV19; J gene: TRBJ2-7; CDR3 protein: CASRPAGGASVYEQYF; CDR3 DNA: TGTGCCAGTAGACCCGCTGGGGGGGCAAGCGTCTACGAGCAGTACTTC
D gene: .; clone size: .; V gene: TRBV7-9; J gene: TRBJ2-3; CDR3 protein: CASSLGAGRVKDTQYF; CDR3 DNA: TGTGCCAGCAGCTTAGGCGCGGGTAGGGTCAAAGATACGCAGTATTTT
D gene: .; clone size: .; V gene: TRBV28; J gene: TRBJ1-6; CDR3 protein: CASSGSSYNSPLHF; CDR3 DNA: TGTGCCAGCAGTGGGAGCTCCTATAATTCACCCCTCCACTTT
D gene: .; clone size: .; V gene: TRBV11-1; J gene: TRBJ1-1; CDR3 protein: CASSQAGTSNTEAFF; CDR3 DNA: TGTGCCAGCAGCCAAGCAGGGACTTCCAACACTGAAGCTTTCTTT
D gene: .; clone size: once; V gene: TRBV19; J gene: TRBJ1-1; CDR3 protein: CASSNGGVNTEAFF; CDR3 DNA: TGTGCCAGTAGTAATGGGGGGGTGAACACTGAAGCTTTCTTT
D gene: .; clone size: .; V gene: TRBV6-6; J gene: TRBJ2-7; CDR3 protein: CASRNRDSEGLYEQYF; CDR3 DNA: TGTGCCAGCAGAAACCGGGACTCAGAGGGGCTCTACGAGCAGTACTTC
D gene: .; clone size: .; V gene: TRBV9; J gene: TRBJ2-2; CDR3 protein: CASSVVAGNTGELFF; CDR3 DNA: TGTGCCAGCAGCGTAGTTGCAGGGAACACCGGGGAGCTGTTTTTT
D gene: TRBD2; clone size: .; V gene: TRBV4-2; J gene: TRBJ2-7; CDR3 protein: CASSQDPLAVAYEQYF; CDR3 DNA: TGTGCCAGCAGCCAGGATCCCCTAGCGGTTGCCTACGAGCAGTACTTC
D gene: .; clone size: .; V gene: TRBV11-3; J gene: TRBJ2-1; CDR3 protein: CASSLYGVSSYNEQFF; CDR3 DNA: TGTGCCAGCAGCTTATACGGGGTGAGCTCCTACAATGAGCAGTTCTTC
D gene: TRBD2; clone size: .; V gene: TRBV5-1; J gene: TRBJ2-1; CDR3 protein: CASSLEVAGDYNEQFF; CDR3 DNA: TGCGCCAGCAGCTTGGAGGTAGCGGGGGACTACAATGAGCAGTTCTTC
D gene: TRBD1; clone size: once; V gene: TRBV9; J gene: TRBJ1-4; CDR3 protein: CASSSRQGATNEKLFF; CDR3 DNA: TGTGCCAGCAGCTCACGACAGGGAGCAACTAATGAAAAACTGTTTTTT
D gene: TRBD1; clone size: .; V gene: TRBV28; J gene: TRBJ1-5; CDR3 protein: CASSSLPGTGEKQPQHF; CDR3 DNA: TGTGCCAGCAGTTCCCTCCCCGGGACAGGGGAAAAACAGCCCCAGCATTTT
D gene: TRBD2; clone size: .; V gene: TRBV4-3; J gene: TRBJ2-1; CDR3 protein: CASSQESLAGGSSYNEQFF; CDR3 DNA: TGCGCCAGCAGCCAAGAAAGCCTAGCGGGGGGAAGCTCCTACAATGAGCAGTTCTTC
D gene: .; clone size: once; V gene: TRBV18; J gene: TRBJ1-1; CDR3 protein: CASSPQANTEAFF; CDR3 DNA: TGTGCCAGCTCACCCCAGGCGAACACTGAAGCTTTCTTT
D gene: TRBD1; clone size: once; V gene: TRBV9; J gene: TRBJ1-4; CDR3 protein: CASSQDRGSEKLFF; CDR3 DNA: TGTGCCAGCAGCCAAGACAGGGGGAGCGAAAAACTGTTTTTT
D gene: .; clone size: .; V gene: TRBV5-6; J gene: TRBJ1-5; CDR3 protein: CASSAGPGTYSNQPQHF; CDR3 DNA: TGTGCCAGCAGCGCGGGACCGGGGACTTATAGCAATCAGCCCCAGCATTTT
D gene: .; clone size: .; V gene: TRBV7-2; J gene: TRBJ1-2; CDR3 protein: CASSPQSGIGDYGYTF; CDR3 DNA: TGTGCCAGCAGCCCCCAGTCAGGGATCGGTGACTATGGCTACACCTTC
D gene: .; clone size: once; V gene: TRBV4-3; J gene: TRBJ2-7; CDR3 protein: CASSPRTLSYEQYF; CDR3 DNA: TGCGCCAGCAGCCCTCGGACTCTCTCCTACGAGCAGTACTTC
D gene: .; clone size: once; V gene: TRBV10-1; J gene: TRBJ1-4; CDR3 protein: CASRADLTEPTNEKLFF; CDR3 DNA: TGCGCCAGCAGGGCGGACCTGACAGAGCCAACTAATGAAAAACTGTTTTTT
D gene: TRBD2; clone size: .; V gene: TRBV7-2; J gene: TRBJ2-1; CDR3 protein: CASSLVGGSGGYNEQFF; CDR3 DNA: TGTGCCAGCAGCTTAGTAGGTGGCAGCGGGGGCTACAATGAGCAGTTCTTC
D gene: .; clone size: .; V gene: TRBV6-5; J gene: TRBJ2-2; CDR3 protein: CASRITSMAGELFF; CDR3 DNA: TGTGCCAGCAGGATCACTAGCATGGCCGGGGAGCTGTTTTTT
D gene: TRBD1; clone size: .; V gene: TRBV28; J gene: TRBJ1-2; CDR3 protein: CASSFEGAWRGYTF; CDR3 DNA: TGTGCCAGCAGTTTTGAGGGGGCATGGAGAGGCTACACCTTC
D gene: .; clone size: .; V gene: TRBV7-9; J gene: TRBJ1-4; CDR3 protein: CASSLGGHEKLFF; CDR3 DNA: TGTGCCAGCAGCTTGGGGGGTCATGAAAAACTGTTTTTT